The rows below give T cell receptor beta chains drawn from one sample of a study of T-cell memory formation after mild COVID-19. TCRdb re-called the 5' RACE reads with MiXCR, one entry per CDR3 protein. The table records just under 150,000 distinct CDR3 sequences, roughly 19% of them present only once. Sequenced: PBMCs or a T cell subset sorted from them (not recorded which). These TCRs come from an adult woman who had mild COVID-19 (a few samples of this study predate the infection). Cell type and time point are not known. Each CDR3 is given with its conserved first and last residue. Each record gives: V gene, clone size, J gene, D gene, CDR3 DNA, CDR3 protein. A D gene is named only where the DNA matches it firmly. Clone size is not always given. Where it is, it says once, few, many or a class for expanded clones.

v_gene: TRBV10-3; abundance: NA; j_gene: TRBJ1-2; d_gene: TRBD1; CDR3nt: TGTGCCATCAGTGATCTGGAGGGGACAGGGGGCGGCTATGGCTACACCTTC; CDR3aa: CAISDLEGTGGGYGYTF
v_gene: TRBV7-2; abundance: NA; j_gene: TRBJ2-3; d_gene: NA; CDR3nt: TGTGCCAGCAGCTTAAGTGGACAGACAACGCAGTATTTT; CDR3aa: CASSLSGQTTQYF
v_gene: TRBV7-6; abundance: few; j_gene: TRBJ2-2; d_gene: NA; CDR3nt: TGTGCCAGCAGCATTATGGTTCACAGGGTGTCAGGGGAGCTGTTTTTT; CDR3aa: CASSIMVHRVSGELFF
v_gene: TRBV4-2; abundance: NA; j_gene: TRBJ1-1; d_gene: NA; CDR3nt: TGTGCCAGCAGCCAAGATTACAGCAGGGGCACTGAAGCTTTCTTT; CDR3aa: CASSQDYSRGTEAFF
v_gene: TRBV11-3; abundance: NA; j_gene: TRBJ2-3; d_gene: TRBD2; CDR3nt: TGTGCCAGCAGCAGCCGGGACTATGGCACAGATACGCAGTATTTT; CDR3aa: CASSSRDYGTDTQYF
v_gene: TRBV5-1; abundance: NA; j_gene: TRBJ2-1; d_gene: NA; CDR3nt: TGCGCCAGCAGCTTCGGAGTACCCCACAATGAGCAGTTCTTC; CDR3aa: CASSFGVPHNEQFF
v_gene: TRBV6-1; abundance: few; j_gene: TRBJ2-1; d_gene: TRBD2; CDR3nt: TGTGCCAGCGCGGCTAGCGGAGGCTTGGAGCAGTTCTTC; CDR3aa: CASAASGGLEQFF
v_gene: TRBV12-3/TRBV12-4; abundance: NA; j_gene: TRBJ2-3; d_gene: TRBD2; CDR3nt: TGTGCCAGCAGTATCGCTACTAGCGAACGTCCGGATACGCAGTATTTT; CDR3aa: CASSIATSERPDTQYF
v_gene: TRBV5-1; abundance: many; j_gene: TRBJ2-3; d_gene: NA; CDR3nt: TGCGCCAGCAGCTTCTACACAGATACGCAGTATTTT; CDR3aa: CASSFYTDTQYF
v_gene: TRBV9; abundance: many; j_gene: TRBJ1-6; d_gene: NA; CDR3nt: TGTGCCAGCAGCGTAGCTCCATACACACGATACAGCACTCTTAATTCACCCCTCCACTTT; CDR3aa: CASSVAPYTRYSTLNSPLHF
v_gene: TRBV6-5; abundance: NA; j_gene: TRBJ2-7; d_gene: TRBD1; CDR3nt: TGTGCCAGCACGACAGGGGGCCGGGGCTCGTACGAGCAGTACTTC; CDR3aa: CASTTGGRGSYEQYF
v_gene: TRBV5-1; abundance: medium-sized; j_gene: TRBJ2-3; d_gene: TRBD2; CDR3nt: TGCGCCAGCAGCTTCACCACTAGCGGGGGGGCGACAGATACGCAGTATTTT; CDR3aa: CASSFTTSGGATDTQYF
v_gene: TRBV20-1; abundance: NA; j_gene: TRBJ2-1; d_gene: NA; CDR3nt: TGCAGTGCTAGAGGGTCACCGGGCTGGGAGCAGTTCTTC; CDR3aa: CSARGSPGWEQFF
v_gene: TRBV7-2; abundance: NA; j_gene: TRBJ2-3; d_gene: TRBD1; CDR3nt: TGTGCCAGCAGCTTAGATACCAGGGGGCGTCCCCCGTATTTT; CDR3aa: CASSLDTRGRPPYF
v_gene: TRBV12-3/TRBV12-4; abundance: NA; j_gene: TRBJ1-1; d_gene: NA; CDR3nt: TGTGCCAGCAGTTTAGGACAGCGGGCTGAAGCTTTCTTT; CDR3aa: CASSLGQRAEAFF
v_gene: TRBV2; abundance: NA; j_gene: TRBJ1-2; d_gene: TRBD1; CDR3nt: TGTGCCAGCTCAAGGACGGGGACAGGAGACTACTACACCTTC; CDR3aa: CASSRTGTGDYYTF
v_gene: TRBV7-9; abundance: few; j_gene: TRBJ2-3; d_gene: TRBD2; CDR3nt: TGTGCCAGCAGCTTCGGGACTAGCGGAGGCACAGATACGCAGTATTTT; CDR3aa: CASSFGTSGGTDTQYF
v_gene: TRBV5-1; abundance: few; j_gene: TRBJ1-2; d_gene: NA; CDR3nt: TGCGCCAGCAGCTTGGCCCAGGGAAAGTATGGCTACACCTTC; CDR3aa: CASSLAQGKYGYTF
v_gene: TRBV7-8; abundance: NA; j_gene: TRBJ2-6; d_gene: NA; CDR3nt: TGTGCCAGCAGCTTCCAGGGAGGCGGGGCCAACGTCCTGACTTTC; CDR3aa: CASSFQGGGANVLTF
v_gene: TRBV6-2/TRBV6-3; abundance: many; j_gene: TRBJ2-1; d_gene: NA; CDR3nt: TGTGCCAGCAGCCCCCCTAGCTCCTACAATGAGCAGTTCTTC; CDR3aa: CASSPPSSYNEQFF
v_gene: TRBV3-1; abundance: many; j_gene: TRBJ2-2; d_gene: NA; CDR3nt: TGTGCCAGCAGCCAAGAGGCGGAACTCTTAGGCGGGGAGCTGTTTTTT; CDR3aa: CASSQEAELLGGELFF
v_gene: TRBV12-3/TRBV12-4; abundance: NA; j_gene: TRBJ2-1; d_gene: TRBD2; CDR3nt: TGTGCCAGCAGTTTACGGGGGGCGGGAGGGTCTGAGCAGTTCTTC; CDR3aa: CASSLRGAGGSEQFF
v_gene: TRBV7-7; abundance: NA; j_gene: TRBJ2-2; d_gene: NA; CDR3nt: TGTGCTAGCCCGAACACCGGGGAGCTGTTTTTT; CDR3aa: CASPNTGELFF
v_gene: TRBV7-9; abundance: NA; j_gene: TRBJ1-5; d_gene: NA; CDR3nt: TGTGCCAGCAGCTCGATGTTGGGATTGAACCAGCCCCAGCATTTT; CDR3aa: CASSSMLGLNQPQHF
v_gene: TRBV4-2; abundance: NA; j_gene: TRBJ1-4; d_gene: NA; CDR3nt: TGTGCCAGCAGCCAAGAGGGGGGGCAGATTGAAAAACTGTTTTTT; CDR3aa: CASSQEGGQIEKLFF
v_gene: TRBV5-1; abundance: few; j_gene: TRBJ1-1; d_gene: TRBD1; CDR3nt: TGCGCCAGCAGCTTTTTACAGGGGGCGGCTGAAGCTTTCTTT; CDR3aa: CASSFLQGAAEAFF